This T cell receptor (beta chain) was recorded in a study of blood T cell repertoires in COVID-19. Some clones are missing from TCRdb's copy, which holds only in-frame ones; the method was immunoSEQ multiplex PCR. The sample yields about 130,000 clones, approximately 84% seen once. The J segment lost 4 bases and the V segment lost 4 bases, leaving 4 bases of the junction unmatched. CDR3 length equals 16 residues. Germline CDR1 reads SGDLS; CDR2 reads YYNGEE. The sample comprised peripheral blood. This sequence originates from a human donor in a cohort sampled during active COVID-19. This chain links TRBV9 with TRBJ2-2, with TRBD2 matching 13 bases. CDR3 amino acids: CASSPTSGGGTGELFF. The DNA for the CDR3 is TGTGCCAGCAGCCCAACTAGCGGGGGGGGCACCGGGGAGCTGTTTTTT.